The following is a T cell receptor beta chain sequence with its context. Its antigen remains unknown. Treatment meaning: oral pan-JAK inhibitor, 5-10 mg twice daily. This record belongs to a study of CD8+ T cells in alopecia areata. Study details: Oral tofacitinib, 5 to 10 mg twice daily, was given in an open-label trial. Regarding the study as a whole: Only a single nonresponder existed, so baseline CD8+ expansion links stay unclear. The study found tofacitinib significantly decreased scalp clonality and expanded CD8+ clones among the top 100.

RNA was extracted and reverse transcribed into cDNA as the sequencing template. This table comes from immunoSEQ multiplex PCR, and its TCRdb copy is limited to in-frame clones, with some not included. The data hold some 110,000 clones, with roughly 58% observed a single time. Germline CDR1 is MDHEN and CDR2 is SYDVKM. This CDR3 is built from 14 residues. The trim removed 2 bases at V and 6 bases at J, leaving 6 bases unmatched. The chain employs TRBV28 and TRBJ1-2; TRBD1 matches 7 bases. The sample in question was CD8+ T cells sorted from blood, obtained at week 4, from a patient treated with tofacitinib. The sequence came from a human donor with alopecia areata. In DNA form, the CDR3 reads TGTGCCAGCAGTTTAGTAGGGGACAGCGATGGCTACACCTTC. Encoded protein: CASSLVGDSDGYTF.